A selection of T cell receptor beta chains follows, all from one sample in a study of T cells after yellow fever vaccination. One entry per CDR3 protein results from TCRdb running MiXCR on the 5' RACE reads. The table records around 600,000 distinct CDR3 sequences, approximately 13% of them present only once. This specimen consisted of PBMCs, obtained on the day of the yellow fever booster vaccination. The receptors originated from a man aged 30 to 39 who received the YFV17D yellow fever vaccine. CDR3s include the opening cysteine and the closing phenylalanine or tryptophan. The D gene is left open where the match is weak. Not every row has a clone size; where given, it reads once, few, many or a size class.

j_call d_call v_call clone_size cdr3_aa cdr3_nt
TRBJ1-1 - TRBV7-2 few CASSLAEMNTEAFF TGTGCCAGCAGCTTGGCAGAGATGAACACTGAAGCTTTCTTT
TRBJ2-3 - TRBV5-6 - CASSLDSTQYF TGTGCCAGCAGCTTGGATAGTACGCAGTATTTT
TRBJ2-2 - TRBV5-1 - CASTMGHKNTGELFF TGCGCCAGCACTATGGGACACAAGAACACCGGGGAGCTGTTTTTT
TRBJ2-5 - TRBV18 few CASSPMTDQETQYF TGTGCCAGCTCACCGATGACAGACCAAGAGACCCAGTACTTC
TRBJ2-7 - TRBV29-1 - CSAAVPSYEQYF TGCAGCGCAGCGGTCCCCTCCTACGAGCAGTACTTC
TRBJ2-1 TRBD2 TRBV20-1 few CSARDVAGAYNEQFF TGCAGTGCTAGAGATGTAGCGGGAGCCTACAATGAGCAGTTCTTC
TRBJ2-4 - TRBV5-1 - CASRRTDLAKNIQYF TGCGCCAGCAGGCGAACAGATCTAGCCAAAAACATTCAGTACTTC
TRBJ2-5 - TRBV3-1 - CASSQFPGMYF TGTGCCAGCAGCCAGTTCCCAGGGATGTACTTC
TRBJ2-5 TRBD2 TRBV12-3/TRBV12-4 few CASRMTGGAGETQYF TGTGCCAGCAGGATGACCGGGGGGGCTGGAGAGACCCAGTACTTC
TRBJ1-3 - TRBV2 - CASSRQALQGNTIYF TGTGCCAGCAGCAGACAGGCTCTTCAGGGAAACACCATATATTTT
TRBJ2-1 - TRBV5-6 few CASSSQGQNYNEQFF TGTGCCAGCAGCTCTCAGGGGCAGAACTACAATGAGCAGTTCTTC
TRBJ2-1 TRBD2 TRBV20-1 many CSAWAAGGSSNEQFF TGCAGTGCCTGGGCAGCGGGAGGTTCTAGCAATGAGCAGTTCTTC
TRBJ1-4 - TRBV5-1 many CASSSQGEKLFF TGCGCCAGCAGCTCACAGGGAGAAAAACTGTTTTTT
TRBJ1-2 TRBD1 TRBV20-1 few CSVGQGARPDYGYTF TGCAGTGTTGGACAGGGGGCGCGTCCAGACTATGGCTACACCTTC
TRBJ2-1 - TRBV5-1 few CASSLVAPMGHNEQFF TGCGCCAGCAGCTTGGTAGCGCCCATGGGACACAATGAGCAGTTCTTC
TRBJ2-1 - TRBV9 - CASSVHTNEQFF TGTGCCAGCAGCGTACACACGAATGAGCAGTTCTTC
TRBJ2-1 - TRBV6-1 few CASSSLSANEQFF TGTGCCAGCAGCTCCCTCTCGGCCAATGAGCAGTTCTTC
TRBJ2-1 - TRBV6-5 many CASSLEAEQFF TGTGCCAGCAGTCTCGAGGCTGAGCAGTTCTTC
TRBJ2-7 TRBD2 TRBV5-8 - CASSLIGTSGRYEQYF TGTGCCAGCAGCTTAATCGGGACTAGCGGGAGGTACGAGCAGTACTTC
TRBJ1-4 - TRBV5-4 - CASSLGGSSTNEKLFF TGTGCCAGCAGCTTGGGCGGCAGCTCAACTAATGAAAAACTGTTTTTT
TRBJ2-3 TRBD2 TRBV6-2/TRBV6-3 - CASSLRTSTSSTDTQYF TGTGCCAGCAGTCTACGGACTAGCACCTCTAGCACAGATACGCAGTATTTT
TRBJ2-1 - TRBV11-2 few CASSSVPRGAYNEQFF TGTGCCAGCAGCTCCGTCCCCCGCGGAGCTTACAATGAGCAGTTCTTC
TRBJ2-7 - TRBV6-2/TRBV6-3 - CASSQPGQPPYEQYF TGTGCCAGCAGCCAACCGGGACAACCACCCTACGAGCAGTACTTC
TRBJ2-1 - TRBV7-6 - CASSTLGWSRNEQFF TGTGCCAGCAGCACCTTAGGGTGGTCACGCAATGAGCAGTTCTTC
TRBJ2-7 - TRBV20-1 many CSASPLQGILTYEQYF TGCAGTGCTAGCCCCCTGCAGGGAATATTAACCTACGAGCAGTACTTC
TRBJ2-3 TRBD1 TRBV10-3 - CAIRTGTGVTDTQYF TGTGCCATCAGGACCGGGACAGGGGTCACAGATACGCAGTATTTT
TRBJ2-1 - TRBV20-1 - CSVRGQALSSYNEQFF TGCAGTGTTAGGGGCCAGGCTCTGAGCTCCTACAATGAGCAGTTCTTC
TRBJ2-7 TRBD2 TRBV15 few CATSGAQRAGGEQYF TGTGCCACCAGCGGAGCTCAGCGTGCGGGAGGCGAGCAGTACTTC
TRBJ2-6 TRBD2 TRBV20-1 few CSARGGRGTSGANVLTF TGCAGTGCTAGGGGGGGGAGAGGGACCTCTGGGGCCAACGTCCTGACTTTC
TRBJ1-5 TRBD1 TRBV20-1 - CSVRTGLSNQPQHF TGCAGTGTTAGGACAGGGTTGAGCAATCAGCCCCAGCATTTT
TRBJ2-7 - TRBV20-1 few CSANSGSSYEQYF TGCAGTGCTAATAGCGGTAGCTCCTACGAGCAGTACTTC
TRBJ1-5 - TRBV28 few CASSLLGAGGSNQPQHF TGTGCCAGCAGTTTATTAGGGGCGGGGGGGAGCAATCAGCCCCAGCATTTT
TRBJ2-7 - TRBV27 few CASSSADPLHEQYF TGTGCCAGCAGTTCTGCGGACCCGCTCCACGAGCAGTACTTC
TRBJ2-7 TRBD2 TRBV20-1 few CSASSGSGREQYF TGCAGTGCTTCTAGCGGGAGCGGTCGCGAGCAGTACTTC
TRBJ1-2 - TRBV20-1 few CSARDPGNYGYTF TGCAGTGCTAGAGATCCCGGGAACTATGGCTACACCTTC
TRBJ2-5 TRBD1 TRBV6-2/TRBV6-3 - CASSRPGQNETQYF TGTGCCAGCAGCCGGCCGGGACAGAATGAGACCCAGTACTTC
TRBJ2-1 TRBD2 TRBV30 once CAWKGTSRLEQFF TGTGCCTGGAAGGGGACTAGTCGTTTGGAGCAGTTCTTC
TRBJ2-1 - TRBV21-1 - CASSSGRPLINEQFF TGTGCCAGCAGCAGTGGGAGACCGTTAATCAATGAGCAGTTCTTC
TRBJ2-7 - TRBV28 - CASSFDRVTYEQYF TGTGCCAGCAGTTTCGACAGAGTCACCTACGAGCAGTACTTC
TRBJ2-1 TRBD2 TRBV19 - CASRPSGGSMHEQFF TGTGCCAGTAGGCCCTCGGGGGGTAGTATGCATGAGCAGTTCTTC
TRBJ2-1 - TRBV5-1 - CASSPYVSYNEQFF TGCGCCAGCTCCCCGTACGTCTCCTACAATGAGCAGTTCTTC
TRBJ2-5 - TRBV6-8 - CASSHSRTWTSETQYF TGTGCCAGCAGCCACTCTCGCACTTGGACTTCGGAGACCCAGTACTTC